The next 6 T cell receptor beta chains were all read from a single sample in a study of early T cells in non-severe SARS-CoV-2 infection. One entry per CDR3 protein, called by TCRdb with MiXCR from the 5' RACE reads. This table holds 55,000 to 70,000 distinct CDR3 sequences, around 6% found once. Sequenced input: whole blood. The receptors stem from an adult who was a healthcare worker with PCR-confirmed SARS-CoV-2 infection or an uninfected control (not recorded which).

In its sample, this clonotype was seen many times. The J gene is TRBJ1-5, the V gene TRBV19; 8 nucleotides align to TRBD1. Germline CDR1 is LNHDA and CDR2 is SQIVND (reference sequence). The CDR3 has 13 residues. J was trimmed by 6 bases and V by 6 bases; bases with no gene match: 4. CDR3 sequence (DNA): TGTGCCAGTAGCCCGGACAGGGCTCAGCCCCAGCATTTT. Residues: CASSPDRAQPQHF.

A few counts support this clonotype. The genes are TRBV5-1 and TRBJ2-7; a weak D match, TRBD1 (5 bases). This CDR3 contains 15 residues. The germline gives CDR1 SGHRS, CDR2 YFSETQ. V was trimmed by 4 bases and J by 0 bases, leaving 14 bases between them. CDR3: CASSPLSGASYEQYF. The CDR3 region has the DNA TGCGCCAGCAGCCCCCTCTCTGGGGCCTCCTACGAGCAGTACTTC.

This clonotype was detected many times. The chain carries TRBV7-9 and TRBJ2-7; 12 bases match TRBD2. V shed 7 bases, J shed 6 bases, and the junction held 7 bases outside the gene matches. Germline V lookup: CDR1 SEHNR, CDR2 FQNEAQ (reference sequence). CDR3 length: 14 amino acids. CDR3 protein: CASTSASGGGEQYF. The CDR3 bases are TGTGCCAGCACCTCGGCTAGCGGGGGGGGCGAGCAGTACTTC.

This clonotype has a handful of counts. The CDR3 spells CASSFYASTGNTIYF. CDR3 DNA: TGTGCCAGCAGCTTCTATGCCAGCACTGGAAACACCATATATTTT. The chain combines TRBV7-2 with TRBJ1-3; D is undetermined. CDR1 and CDR2 (germline): SGHTA, FQGNSA. The CDR3 totals 15 residues. Between the trimmed V and J ends, which lost 3 bases and 2 bases, there was a span of 11 bases.

The chain links TRBV6-2 or TRBV6-3 to TRBJ1-2, with 7 bases aligning to TRBD1. The germline V gene encodes CDR1 MNHEY and CDR2 SVGEGT. The trim removed 6 bases at V and 0 bases at J, leaving 1 base unmatched. This CDR3 is 13 amino acids long. The CDR3 region has the DNA TGTGCCAGCAGACAGGGGACTAACTATGGCTACACCTTC. Translating it yields CASRQGTNYGYTF.

The chain has TRBV29-1 and TRBJ1-2, with 9 bases fitting TRBD1. Looked up from germline, CDR1 is SQVTM and CDR2 is ANQGSEA. V trimming: 5 bases; J trimming: 8 bases; junction bases outside the gene matches: 9. The CDR3 totals 13 residues. CDR3 loop: CSVSGTGSLGYTF. In DNA, the CDR3 is TGCAGCGTTTCCGGGACAGGGAGTTTAGGCTACACCTTC.